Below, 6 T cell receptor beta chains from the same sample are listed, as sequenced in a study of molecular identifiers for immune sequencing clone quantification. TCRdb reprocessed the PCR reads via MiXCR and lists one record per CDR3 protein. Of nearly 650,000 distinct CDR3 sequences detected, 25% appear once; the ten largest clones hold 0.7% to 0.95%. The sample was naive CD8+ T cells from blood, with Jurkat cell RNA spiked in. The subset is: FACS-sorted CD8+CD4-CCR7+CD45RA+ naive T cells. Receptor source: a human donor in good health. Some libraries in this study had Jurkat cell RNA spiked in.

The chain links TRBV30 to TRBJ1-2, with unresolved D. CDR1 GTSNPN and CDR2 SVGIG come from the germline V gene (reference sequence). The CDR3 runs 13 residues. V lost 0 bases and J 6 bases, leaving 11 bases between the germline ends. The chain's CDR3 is CAWSVTPTHGYTF. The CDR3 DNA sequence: TGTGCCTGGAGTGTAACACCTACCCATGGCTACACCTTC.

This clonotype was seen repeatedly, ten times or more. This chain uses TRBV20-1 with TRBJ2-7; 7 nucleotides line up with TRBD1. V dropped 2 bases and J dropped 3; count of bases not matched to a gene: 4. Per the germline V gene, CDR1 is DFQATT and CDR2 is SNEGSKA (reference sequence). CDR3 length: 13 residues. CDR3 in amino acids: CSARISGGYEQYF. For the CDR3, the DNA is TGCAGTGCTAGAATATCAGGGGGCTACGAGCAGTACTTC.

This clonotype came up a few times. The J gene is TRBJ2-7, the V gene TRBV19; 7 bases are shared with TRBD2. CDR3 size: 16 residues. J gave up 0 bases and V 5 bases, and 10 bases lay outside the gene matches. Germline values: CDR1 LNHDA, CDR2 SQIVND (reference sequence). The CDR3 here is CASSPTLAVSSYEQYF. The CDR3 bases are TGTGCCAGTAGTCCAACCCTAGCGGTGAGCTCCTACGAGCAGTACTTC.

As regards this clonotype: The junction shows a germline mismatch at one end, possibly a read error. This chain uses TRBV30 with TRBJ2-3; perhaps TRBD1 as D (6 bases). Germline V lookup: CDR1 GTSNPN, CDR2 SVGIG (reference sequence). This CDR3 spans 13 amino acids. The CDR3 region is CAWTRGRTDTPYF. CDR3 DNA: TGTGCCTGGACTAGGGGCAGGACAGATACGCCGTATTTT.

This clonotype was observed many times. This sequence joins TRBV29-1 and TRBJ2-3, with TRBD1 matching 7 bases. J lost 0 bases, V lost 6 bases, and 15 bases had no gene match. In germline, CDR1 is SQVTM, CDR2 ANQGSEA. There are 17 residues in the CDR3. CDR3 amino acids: CSVEKGQSTSSTDTQYF. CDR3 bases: TGCAGCGTCGAGAAGGGACAGTCGACTTCTAGCACAGATACGCAGTATTTT.

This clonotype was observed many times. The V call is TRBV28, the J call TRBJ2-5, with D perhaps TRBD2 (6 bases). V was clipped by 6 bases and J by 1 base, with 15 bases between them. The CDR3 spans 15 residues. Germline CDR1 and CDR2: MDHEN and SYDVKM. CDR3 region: CASRWGSGGQETQYF. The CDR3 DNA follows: TGTGCCAGCAGATGGGGTAGCGGCGGCCAAGAGACCCAGTACTTC. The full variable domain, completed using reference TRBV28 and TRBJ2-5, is DVKVTQSSRYLVKRTGEKVFLECVQDMDHENMFWYRQDPGLGLRLIYFSYDVKMKEKGDIPEGYSVSREKKERFSLILESASTNQTSMYLCASRWGSGGQETQYFGPGTRLLVL.